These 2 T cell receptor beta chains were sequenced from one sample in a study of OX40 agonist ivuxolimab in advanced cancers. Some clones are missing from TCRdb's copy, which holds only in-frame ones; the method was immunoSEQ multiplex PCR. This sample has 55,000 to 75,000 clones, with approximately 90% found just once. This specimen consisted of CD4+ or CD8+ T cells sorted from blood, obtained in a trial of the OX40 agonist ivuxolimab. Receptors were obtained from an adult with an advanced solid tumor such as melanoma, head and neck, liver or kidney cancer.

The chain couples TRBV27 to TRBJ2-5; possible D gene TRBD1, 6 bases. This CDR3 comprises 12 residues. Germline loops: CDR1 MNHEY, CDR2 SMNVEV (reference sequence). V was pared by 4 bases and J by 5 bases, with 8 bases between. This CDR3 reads CASSSQGETQYF. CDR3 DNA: TGTGCCAGCAGTTCCCAGGGGGAGACCCAGTACTTC.

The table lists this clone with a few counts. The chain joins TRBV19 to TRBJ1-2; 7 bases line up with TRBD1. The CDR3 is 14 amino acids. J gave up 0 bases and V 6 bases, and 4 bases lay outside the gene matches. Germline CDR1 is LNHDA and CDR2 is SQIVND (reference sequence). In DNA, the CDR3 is TGTGCCAGTAGCCTCGGGACAGCTAACTATGGCTACACCTTC. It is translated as CASSLGTANYGYTF.